The clone carrying this T cell receptor (beta chain) was seen only a few times. TCR beta CDR3 amplification used RNA transcripts. The first round was an RT-PCR with HTBI primers, and the second round was a multiplex PCR. MiXCR, applied by TCRdb to the multiplex PCR reads, yields one record per CDR3 protein. The table has around 1,000,000 distinct CDR3 sequences, roughly two fifths seen once. The record originates from a study of Graves' ophthalmopathy and Graves' hyperthyroidism. For the study at large: Hyperthyroidism counted as stable given no ophthalmopathy within 18 months of follow-up.

The CDR3 contains 14 residues. Trimming stripped 3 bases from V and 2 bases from J, with 11 bases between. In germline, CDR1 is KGHSH, CDR2 LQKENI. The sequence derives from an adult man with Graves' hyperthyroidism. This chain connects TRBV18 to TRBJ2-7; D might be TRBD1 (5 bases). Sequencing was carried out using peripheral blood or thyroid tissue (not recorded which). The CDR3 sequence is CASSPSRQTYEQYF. CDR3 sequence (DNA): TGTGCCAGCTCACCTTCCCGACAGACCTACGAGCAGTACTTC.